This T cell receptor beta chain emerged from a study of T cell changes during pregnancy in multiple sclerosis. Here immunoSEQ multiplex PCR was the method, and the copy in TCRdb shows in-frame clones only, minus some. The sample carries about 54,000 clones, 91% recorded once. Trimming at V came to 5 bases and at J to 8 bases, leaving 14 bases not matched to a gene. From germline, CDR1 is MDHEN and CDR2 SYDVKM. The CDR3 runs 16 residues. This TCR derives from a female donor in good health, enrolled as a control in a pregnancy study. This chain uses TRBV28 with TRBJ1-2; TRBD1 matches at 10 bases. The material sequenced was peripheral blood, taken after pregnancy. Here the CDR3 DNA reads TGTGCCAGCAGTCCCCCGGGACAGGGGATCATTAAAGGCTACACCTTC. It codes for CASSPPGQGIIKGYTF.